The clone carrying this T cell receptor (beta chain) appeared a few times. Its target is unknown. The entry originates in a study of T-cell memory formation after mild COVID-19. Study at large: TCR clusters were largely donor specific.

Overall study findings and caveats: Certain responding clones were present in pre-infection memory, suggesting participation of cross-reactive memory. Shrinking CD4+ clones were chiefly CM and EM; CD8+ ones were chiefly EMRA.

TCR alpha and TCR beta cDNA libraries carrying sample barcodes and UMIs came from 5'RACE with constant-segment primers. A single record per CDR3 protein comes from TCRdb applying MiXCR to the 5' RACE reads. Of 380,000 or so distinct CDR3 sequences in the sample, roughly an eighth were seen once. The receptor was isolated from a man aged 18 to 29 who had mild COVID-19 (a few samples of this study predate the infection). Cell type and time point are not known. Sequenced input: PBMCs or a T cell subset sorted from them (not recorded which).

In nucleotides, the CDR3 is TGTGCCAGCAGCTTAAGTGGGGCCCCCTCCTACGAGCAGTACTTC. Amino acids: CASSLSGAPSYEQYF. This sequence joins TRBV7-3 and TRBJ2-7, with D possibly being TRBD1 (5 bases). Trimming left V 1 base short and J 0 bases short, with 10 bases between. This CDR3 spans 15 amino acids. Looked up from germline, CDR1 is SGHTA and CDR2 is FQGTGA.